This record covers a single T cell receptor beta chain. As yet, its antigen is unknown. Use of 60 Vbeta and 13 Jbeta primers characterized the PCR. Generated by immunoSEQ multiplex PCR, the TCRdb table keeps only in-frame clones and is missing some. The sample includes tens of thousands of clones, 75% to 90% seen only once; the top ten take around an eighth. This entry comes from a study of cytomegalovirus exposure and HLA in healthy donors. Study details: Of fewer than 450 genotyped donors, roughly 80% clustered with self-reported Caucasian donors.

V was pared by 3 bases and J by 6 bases, with 11 bases between. The length of the CDR3 is 13 residues. Germline V CDR1 and CDR2: SGHAT, FQNNGV. Study findings and constraints: Evidence from a later analysis indicated that most CMV-associated TCR beta chains looked HLA-restricted. Beyond CMV serostatus, there was no information to go on about immune exposure.

The V gene is TRBV11-2, the J gene TRBJ1-2; a possible D gene is TRBD1 (6 bases). The receptor comes from a woman in her twenties or thirties in good health and CMV-seropositive. Specimen: PBMCs. CDR3 nucleotide sequence: TGTGCCAGCAGCTTGGGGGGGCGCGATGGCTACACCTTC. Protein sequence: CASSLGGRDGYTF.